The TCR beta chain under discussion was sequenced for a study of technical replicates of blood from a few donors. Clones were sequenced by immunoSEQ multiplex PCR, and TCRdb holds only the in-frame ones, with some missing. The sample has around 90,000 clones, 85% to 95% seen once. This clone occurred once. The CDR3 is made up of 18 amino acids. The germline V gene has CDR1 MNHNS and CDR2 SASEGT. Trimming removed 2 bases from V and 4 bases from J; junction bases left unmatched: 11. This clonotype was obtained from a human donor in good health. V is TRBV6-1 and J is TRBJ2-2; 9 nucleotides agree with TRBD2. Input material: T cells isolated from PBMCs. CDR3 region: CASSERLAGWFGTGELFF. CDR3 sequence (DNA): TGTGCCAGCAGTGAACGGCTAGCGGGGTGGTTTGGCACCGGGGAGCTGTTTTTT.